This passage covers 5 T cell receptor beta chains from one sample sequenced in a study of identical twins. TCRdb re-called the 5' RACE reads through MiXCR, storing one row per CDR3 protein. The data contain around 250,000 distinct CDR3 sequences, approximately 8.3% of them singletons. In addition, the sample was reused for a study of yellow fever vaccine responses in identical twins.

The sequenced material came from CD8+ T cells sorted from blood. Receptor source: a young woman in good health.

This sequence joins TRBV4-1 and TRBJ2-7; 7 bases agree with TRBD2. Germline lookup yields CDR1 MGHRA and CDR2 YSYEKL. The CDR3 has 15 amino acids. The junction had 8 bases not matched to a gene; V was cut back by 0 bases and J by 6 bases. The CDR3: CASSQEQRGEGEQYF. The DNA for the CDR3 is TGCGCCAGCAGCCAAGAACAGCGGGGAGAGGGCGAGCAGTACTTC.

The V call is TRBV11-3, the J call TRBJ2-3; tentative D call: TRBD2 (5 bases). The CDR3 is 13 amino acids. V lost 5 bases, J lost 3 bases, and 9 bases lay in between. CDR1 SGHNT and CDR2 YENEEA come from the germline V gene. The CDR3 DNA sequence: TGTGCCAGCAGCGGCGAGGGTACAGATACGCAGTATTTT. Its protein is CASSGEGTDTQYF. The variable domain in full, completed from reference TRBV11-3 and TRBJ2-3, reads EAGVVQSPRYKIIEKKQPVAFWCNPISGHNTLYWYLQNLGQGPELLIRYENEEAVDDSQLPKDRFSAERLKGVDSTLKIQPAELGDSAVYLCASSGEGTDTQYFGPGTRLTVL.

This chain joins TRBV7-3 and TRBJ2-1; the D is unclear. Deletions cut 4 bases from V and 6 bases from J, with 7 bases between. The CDR3 contains 12 residues. From germline, CDR1 is SGHTA and CDR2 FQGTGA. In DNA form, the CDR3 reads TGTGCCAGCAGCTCAACTATCAATGAGCAGTTCTTC. As protein: CASSSTINEQFF.

This clonotype was found many times. Written as DNA, the CDR3 is TGCAGCGTTGAGGGCCTAGGACAGGGAAATTGGTACAATGAGCAGTTCTTC. Translated: CSVEGLGQGNWYNEQFF. This chain uses TRBV29-1 with TRBJ2-1; 8 nucleotides line up with TRBD1. Germline CDR1 reads SQVTM; CDR2 reads ANQGSEA. The CDR3 extends over 17 amino acids. V was pared by 3 bases and J by 4 bases, with 14 bases of the junction left unmatched.

This clonotype was seen a handful of times. The gene calls are TRBV20-1 and TRBJ2-1; D is possibly TRBD2 (6 bases). The CDR3 has 13 residues. Germline CDR1 reads DFQATT; CDR2 reads SNEGSKA (reference sequence). The CDR3 DNA reads TGCAGCGGACTAAAGCGGGTTTACAATGAGCAGTTCTTC. Protein: CSGLKRVYNEQFF.